The 30 T cell receptor beta chains listed next were all sequenced from one sample in a study of shared clonotypes between healthy human individuals. The repertoire was sequenced with immunoSEQ multiplex PCR; TCRdb's copy has only in-frame clones and lacks some. Of about 2 million clones in the sample, roughly 95% were seen once. Sample: naive CD4+ T cells sorted from blood. Subset indicated: CD45RA+ positively selected. These receptors were collected from a man in his late teens or twenties in good health.

The genes are TRBV10-2 and TRBJ2-1, with D unclear. There are 12 residues in the CDR3. V was pared by 6 bases and J by 5 bases, with 8 bases between. Germline V gene lookup returns CDR1 WSHSY and CDR2 SAAADI. The DNA for the CDR3 is TGCGCCAGCAGCCGAGGTGACAATGAGCAGTTCTTC. Encoded protein: CASSRGDNEQFF.

The V call is TRBV4-1, the J call TRBJ2-1, with 11 bases aligning to TRBD2. Per germline, CDR1 MGHRA and CDR2 YSYEKL. V gave up 4 bases and J gave up 4 bases; unmatched junction bases: 3. The CDR3 is made up of 15 amino acids. CDR3 coding DNA: TGCGCCAGCAGCCCTTCTAGCGGGGGGTACAATGAGCAGTTCTTC. Its translation: CASSPSSGGYNEQFF.

A remark on this clone: The sample holds other DNA sequences that translate to the same CDR3. This chain connects TRBV20-1 to TRBJ2-7; D unresolved. Between the trimmed V and J ends, which lost 3 bases and 4 bases, there was a span of 7 bases. Germline V gives CDR1 DFQATT, CDR2 SNEGSKA (reference sequence). This CDR3 has 11 residues. CDR3 residues: CSASQGYEQYF. The CDR3 region has the DNA TGCAGTGCTAGTCAAGGGTACGAGCAGTACTTC.

On this clone: The same CDR3 is also encoded by other DNA sequences in this sample. V and J are TRBV5-6 and TRBJ2-7, with 7 bases that match TRBD1. Losses at the gene ends were 4 bases for V and 4 bases for J; bases not matched to a gene: 8. Germline-derived CDR1 and CDR2 are SGHDT and YYEEEE. The CDR3 is made up of 14 amino acids. DNA for the CDR3: TGTGCCAGCAGCCTCGGCAGGGGGAAATACGAGCAGTACTTC. Amino acids: CASSLGRGKYEQYF.

The chain has TRBV29-1 and TRBJ2-4; D is uncertain. Germline V gene data show CDR1 as SQVTM and CDR2 as ANQGSEA. CDR3 length: 13 residues. Deletions cut 5 bases from V and 0 bases from J, with 8 bases between. CDR3 amino acids: CSVTLLAKNIQYF. Here the CDR3 DNA reads TGCAGCGTTACTCTACTAGCCAAAAACATTCAGTACTTC.

V and J are TRBV6-6 and TRBJ1-3, with unresolved D. This CDR3 is 13 amino acids long. Germline V CDR1 and CDR2: MNHNY, SVGAGI (reference sequence). Trimming took off 6 bases at V and 4 bases at J, with 10 bases between the two ends. The CDR3 sequence: CASRAGLGNTIYF. Written as DNA, the CDR3 is TGTGCCAGCAGGGCGGGGTTAGGAAACACCATATATTTT.

The rearrangement links TRBV25-1 to TRBJ2-3; 8 nucleotides agree with TRBD2. Germline values: CDR1 MGHDK, CDR2 SYGVNS. The CDR3 length is 15 residues. V shed 4 bases and J 4 bases; nucleotides not matched to a gene: 7. CDR3: CASSALTGGADTQYF. The CDR3 region has the DNA TGTGCCAGCAGTGCCCTTACCGGGGGGGCAGATACGCAGTATTTT.

The chain carries TRBV28 and TRBJ2-5; 12 nucleotides agree with TRBD1. Trimming removed 3 bases from V and 9 bases from J; junction bases left unmatched: 5. The germline V gene encodes CDR1 MDHEN and CDR2 SYDVKM. The CDR3 sequence is 14 residues long. CDR3 sequence (DNA): TGTGCCAGCAGTTTCCCGGGACAGGGGGCCTCCCAGTACTTC. Translation gives CASSFPGQGASQYF.

CDR3: CASSSVAGMGGELFF. Written as DNA, the CDR3 is TGTGCCAGCAGCTCCGTAGCGGGAATGGGCGGGGAGCTGTTTTTT. This chain joins TRBV5-4 and TRBJ2-2; 8 bases fit TRBD2. J lost 7 bases, V lost 3 bases, and 8 bases had no gene match. This CDR3 region has 15 residues. Germline CDR1 SGHNT, CDR2 YYREEE (reference sequence).

The V call is TRBV19, the J call TRBJ2-2, with D unresolved. Trimming cost V 6 bases and J 0 bases, with 14 bases left between them. Germline loops: CDR1 LNHDA, CDR2 SQIVND (reference sequence). The CDR3 totals 16 residues. The CDR3 bases are TGTGCCAGTAGCCCCGGACCGCTAGCGAACACCGGGGAGCTGTTTTTT. As protein: CASSPGPLANTGELFF.

This chain links TRBV15 with TRBJ2-1; D ambiguous. Trimming shortened V by 0 bases and J by 8 bases, and 17 bases separated the two germline ends. Germline assignment: CDR1 LNHNV and CDR2 YYDKDF (reference sequence). There are 16 residues in the CDR3. CDR3 residues: CATSRDLPNVLHEQFF. The DNA for the CDR3 is TGTGCCACCAGCAGAGATCTCCCGAATGTACTGCATGAGCAGTTCTTC.

The CDR3 sequence: CASSLEGGISYEQYF. The CDR3 nucleotides read TGTGCCAGCAGCTTAGAAGGGGGGATCTCCTACGAGCAGTACTTC. The chain uses TRBV11-2 and TRBJ2-7; D tentatively fits TRBD1 or TRBD2 (6 bases each). V was trimmed by 0 bases and J by 0 bases, leaving 9 bases between them. The V gene's germline CDR1 is SGHAT and CDR2 FQNNGV. This CDR3 is 15 amino acids long.

The chain links TRBV7-9 to TRBJ1-1; 10 bases fit TRBD1. This CDR3 is built from 16 residues. V lost 5 bases, J lost 0 bases, and 6 bases stayed unmatched. The germline gives CDR1 SEHNR, CDR2 FQNEAQ (reference sequence). For the CDR3, the DNA is TGTGCCAGCAGCGAACTAGGACAGGGGGTGAACACTGAAGCTTTCTTT. This codes for CASSELGQGVNTEAFF.

This clone occurred once. Other DNA sequences within the sample encode an identical CDR3. CDR3 residues: CASSRTSGSYEQYF. The CDR3 region has the DNA TGTGCCAGCAGTCGGACTAGCGGCTCCTACGAGCAGTACTTC. This rearrangement joins TRBV27 to TRBJ2-7; 10 positions match TRBD2. Trimming took 5 bases from V and 0 from J; bases not matched to a gene: 1. The CDR3 has 14 amino acids. The V gene's germline CDR1 is MNHEY and CDR2 SMNVEV (reference sequence).

V is TRBV19 and J is TRBJ2-1, with TRBD2 as a possible D gene (5 bases). In germline, CDR1 is LNHDA, CDR2 SQIVND (reference sequence). V lost 5 bases and J 7 bases, leaving 15 bases between the germline ends. The CDR3 has 14 residues. CDR3 in DNA: TGTGCCAGTAGTTCGTGGGAGAGAGGGAATGAGCAGTTCTTC. Its translation is CASSSWERGNEQFF.

This clone has only one observation. The chain combines TRBV19 with TRBJ1-5, with unresolved D. This CDR3 has 14 amino acids. The germline gives CDR1 LNHDA, CDR2 SQIVND (reference sequence). V was cut by 0 bases and J by 7 bases, with 10 bases left in between. Written as DNA, the CDR3 is TGTGCCAGTAGTATAGATGGGGTGGGGCAGCCCCAGCATTTT. This gives the protein CASSIDGVGQPQHF.

This clone was counted once. A clone one base away is much larger, so this may be a read error. This specimen includes other DNA sequences encoding the same CDR3. The chain carries TRBV7-9 and TRBJ1-2; 9 bases map to TRBD1. The CDR3 length is 14 residues. V lost 5 bases to trimming and J lost 4 bases; unmatched junction nucleotides: 5. Germline values: CDR1 SEHNR, CDR2 FQNEAQ (reference sequence). This CDR3 is CASSTGQGGYGYTF. The CDR3 DNA reads as TGTGCCAGCAGCACGGGACAGGGTGGCTATGGCTACACCTTC. Variable domain in full (rest from reference TRBV7-9 and TRBJ1-2): DTGVSQNPRHKITKRGQNVTFRCDPISEHNRLYWYRQTLGQGPEFLTYFQNEAQLEKSRLLSDRFSAERPKGSFSTLEIQRTEQGDSAMYLCASSTGQGGYGYTFGSGTRLTVV.

The chain links TRBV6-5 to TRBJ2-1; D remains unclear. Germline V gene lookup returns CDR1 MNHEY and CDR2 SVGAGI. V was pared by 3 bases and J by 2 bases, with 5 bases between. The CDR3 loop spans 13 amino acids. DNA for the CDR3: TGTGCCAGCAGTTATTCGCCCTACAATGAGCAGTTCTTC. This encodes CASSYSPYNEQFF.

The chain recombines TRBV10-3 with TRBJ1-1, with 7 bases fitting TRBD1. The germline V gene encodes CDR1 ENHRY and CDR2 SYGVKD. The CDR3 length is 13 residues. The V and J ends lost 11 bases and 1 base, in that order; junction bases with no gene match: 7. The CDR3 coding sequence is TGTGCCGGCAAAGGGACAGAGAACACTGAAGCTTTCTTT. This translates into CAGKGTENTEAFF.

This clone was found a few times. The rearrangement joins TRBV5-6 to TRBJ1-5; D is uncertain. Germline lookup yields CDR1 SGHDT and CDR2 YYEEEE. Trimming pared 4 bases from V and 6 bases from J, leaving 17 bases between. The CDR3 runs to 15 residues. The CDR3 loop is CASSQGPDGGQPQHF. In nucleotides, the CDR3 is TGTGCCAGCAGCCAAGGACCCGACGGAGGTCAGCCCCAGCATTTT.

CDR3 region: CASRPQGGTNEKLFF. The CDR3 DNA reads as TGTGCCAGTAGGCCTCAGGGAGGGACTAATGAAAAACTGTTTTTT. The rearrangement uses TRBV19 and TRBJ1-4; a weak D match, TRBD1 (5 bases). Germline V gives CDR1 LNHDA, CDR2 SQIVND (reference sequence). There are 15 residues in the CDR3. The V and J ends lost 6 bases and 2 bases respectively, with 13 bases between them.

The table lists this clone with a count of one. The chain combines TRBV7-8 with TRBJ2-3; 9 positions match TRBD1. This CDR3 spans 16 amino acids. Germline loops: CDR1 SGHVS, CDR2 FQNEAQ. V lost 3 bases to trimming and J lost 3 bases; unmatched junction nucleotides: 7. DNA for the CDR3: TGTGCCAGCAGCTTCAGGGACAGGGTAGGAACAGATACGCAGTATTTT. This sequence encodes CASSFRDRVGTDTQYF.

This chain connects TRBV9 to TRBJ1-6; 10 nucleotides match TRBD1. The CDR3 spans 15 residues. V lost 6 bases and J lost 9; bases outside the gene matches: 9. The V gene's germline CDR1 is SGDLS and CDR2 YYNGEE. The DNA for the CDR3 is TGTGCCAGCACCCTGGGGGGACAGGGGTCTTCACCCCTCCACTTT. It specifies CASTLGGQGSSPLHF.

Note on this clone: Other DNA sequences in this specimen translate into the identical CDR3. The chain employs TRBV19 and TRBJ2-1, with TRBD2 matching 8 bases. V lost 3 bases and J lost 3; bases outside the gene matches: 4. This CDR3 contains 15 residues. Germline CDR1 and CDR2: LNHDA and SQIVND (reference sequence). DNA for the CDR3: TGTGCCAGTAGTATTGGGAGCGGGGGCTACAATGAGCAGTTCTTC. Translation: CASSIGSGGYNEQFF.

This chain links TRBV5-1 with TRBJ1-2; D unresolved. V was cut by 0 bases and J by 7 bases, with 16 bases left in between. Germline V gene data show CDR1 as SGHRS and CDR2 as YFSETQ. The CDR3 is 15 residues long. In DNA, the CDR3 is TGCGCCAGCAGCTTGGGTACCGTCAGGATCGGTGGCTACACCTTC. It is translated as CASSLGTVRIGGYTF.

The rearrangement links TRBV4-1 to TRBJ2-6; no definite D call. This CDR3 has 16 amino acids. The ends were cut back, 4 bases at V and 4 bases at J, with 14 bases in the middle. CDR1 and CDR2 (germline): MGHRA, YSYEKL. CDR3 amino acids: CASSLLVDRGANVLTF. The DNA for the CDR3 is TGCGCCAGCAGCCTCCTGGTGGATAGGGGGGCCAACGTCCTGACTTTC.

Regarding this clone: Distinct nucleotide sequences in the sample also encode this CDR3. CDR3 amino acids: CASSPDSGANVLTF. CDR3 sequence (DNA): TGTGCCAGCAGTCCCGACTCTGGGGCCAACGTCCTGACTTTC. The chain links TRBV27 to TRBJ2-6; D call uncertain. Germline V gene sequence: CDR1 MNHEY, CDR2 SMNVEV (reference sequence). The length of the CDR3 is 14 residues. Trimming left V 5 bases short and J 0 bases short, with 5 bases between.

The chain couples TRBV2 to TRBJ2-1; 9 bases match TRBD2. The CDR3 is made up of 12 amino acids. V lost 0 bases to trimming and J lost 15 bases; unmatched junction nucleotides: 3. Germline V gene sequence: CDR1 SNHLY, CDR2 FYNNEI. DNA for the CDR3: TGTGCCAGCAGTGAAGCGGGACTAGCTCCGTTCTTC. This sequence encodes CASSEAGLAPFF.

A single count supports this clone. V usage is TRBV30 and J usage is TRBJ2-1; D ambiguous. Germline CDR1 and CDR2: GTSNPN and SVGIG (reference sequence). The CDR3 totals 12 residues. Trimming removed 2 bases at V and 5 bases at J, with 7 bases between. Here the CDR3 reads CAWSPTDNEQFF. CDR3 nucleotides: TGTGCCTGGAGTCCGACTGACAATGAGCAGTTCTTC.

The chain has TRBV28 and TRBJ1-4, with D unresolved. This CDR3 has 14 residues. Trimming cost V 6 bases and J 7 bases, with 15 bases left between them. Per germline, CDR1 MDHEN and CDR2 SYDVKM. CDR3 loop: CASSPPIPGEKLFF. CDR3 nucleotide sequence: TGTGCCAGCAGCCCCCCGATTCCGGGTGAAAAACTGTTTTTT.